This T cell receptor (beta chain) was obtained from a study of T cells expressing NK-cell markers. Findings of the study overall: Over 5 donors carried dominant NKG2C+ clonotypes that made up about 1.0-7.5% of their CD8+ T cells. HCMV specificity of the expanded NKG2C+ T cell clones was not established.

The CDR3 loop spans 16 amino acids. Germline V lookup: CDR1 MDHEN, CDR2 SYDVKM. cDNA encoding TCR beta was synthesized via 5'RACE template switching incorporating UMIs. TCRdb reprocessed the 5' RACE reads and keeps a single row for each CDR3 protein, giving no DNA. The sample holds 200,000 to 300,000 distinct CDR3 sequences. Concerning this clonotype itself: Its matching antigen is unknown.

The gene calls are TRBV28 and TRBJ1-1; without DNA, the TCRdb call of TRBD1 cannot be checked. Specimen: blood T cells: a sorted CD56 or NKG2C T cell subset, CD4+ or CD8+ T cells, or bulk PBMC T cells (not recorded which). This clonotype was obtained from a woman aged 18-70 years in good health. The CDR3 loop reads CASSFLRRQGGTEAFF.